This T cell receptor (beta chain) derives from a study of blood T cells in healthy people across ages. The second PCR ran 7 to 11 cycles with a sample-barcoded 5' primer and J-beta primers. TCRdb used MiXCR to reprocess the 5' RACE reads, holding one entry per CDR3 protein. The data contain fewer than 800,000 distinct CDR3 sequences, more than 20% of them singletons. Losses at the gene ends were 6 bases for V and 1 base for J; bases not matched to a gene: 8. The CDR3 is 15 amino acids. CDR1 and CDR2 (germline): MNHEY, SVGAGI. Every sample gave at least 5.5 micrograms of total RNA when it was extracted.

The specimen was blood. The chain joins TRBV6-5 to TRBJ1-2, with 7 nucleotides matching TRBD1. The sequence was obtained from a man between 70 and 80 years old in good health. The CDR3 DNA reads TGTGCCAGCAGGATCGGACAGGAAAATAACTATGGCTACACCTTC. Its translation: CASRIGQENNYGYTF.